What follows are 5 T cell receptor beta chains derived from one specimen sequenced in a study of blood T cell repertoires in COVID-19. The assay was immunoSEQ multiplex PCR, and TCRdb's table has in-frame clones only and misses some. The table has roughly 410,000 clones, approximately 89% seen once. Sequencing input: peripheral blood. All receptors come from a woman in her 40s with COVID-19, enrolled during active disease.

The V call is TRBV5-1, the J call TRBJ1-5; D perhaps matches TRBD1 (6 bases). Trimming pared 0 bases from V and 7 bases from J, leaving 11 bases between. Germline V gives CDR1 SGHRS, CDR2 YFSETQ. There are 14 residues in the CDR3. CDR3 sequence (DNA): TGCGCCAGCAGCTTGGCACAGGGCGAGCAGCCCCAGCATTTT. Protein product: CASSLAQGEQPQHF.

This clone has only one observation. V and J are TRBV7-2 and TRBJ1-2, with 8 nucleotides matching TRBD1. V lost 1 base and J lost 0; bases outside the gene matches: 4. CDR3 length equals 16 residues. Germline V gene data show CDR1 as SGHTA and CDR2 as FQGNSA. This CDR3 reads CASSLVGTGANYGYTF. The CDR3 coding sequence is TGTGCCAGCAGCTTAGTGGGGACAGGAGCTAACTATGGCTACACCTTC.

This clone was found once. The rearrangement uses TRBV7-9 and TRBJ1-1; D not resolved. The V gene lost 5 bases and the J gene lost 4 bases, with 17 bases spanning the gap. Germline values: CDR1 SEHNR, CDR2 FQNEAQ (reference sequence). CDR3 length equals 15 residues. CDR3 sequence (DNA): TGTGCCAGCAGCCCCCAGGATTTGGGGAGCACTGAAGCTTTCTTT. It codes for CASSPQDLGSTEAFF.

V and J are TRBV12-3 or TRBV12-4 and TRBJ1-1; D is possibly TRBD1 (5 bases). Trimming cost V 1 base and J 11 bases, with 14 bases left between them. The CDR3 consists of 13 residues. The CDR3 region is CASSLGGPGGAFF. The CDR3 coding sequence is TGTGCCAGCAGTTTAGGGGGCCCCGGTGGGGCTTTCTTT.

J is TRBJ1-1 and V is TRBV5-1, with TRBD1 as a possible D gene (6 bases). The CDR3 is 13 amino acids. Per the germline V gene, CDR1 is SGHRS and CDR2 is YFSETQ. Trimming removed 0 bases from V and 5 bases from J, with 8 bases in between. In nucleotides, the CDR3 is TGCGCCAGCAGCTTGGGGGGGCCGACTGAAGCTTTCTTT. Translated, it gives CASSLGGPTEAFF.